This T cell receptor beta chain was found in a study of blood T cells in healthy people across ages. The study, taken as a whole, reports: The authors considered diversity estimates from one million T cells to be underestimates. In these data, TCR beta diversity tracked strongly with naive T cell percentage.

Peripheral blood, about 10 milliliters per donor, was collected. To note about this clonotype: Antigen specificity is unknown.

Using a J-beta primer mix together with a sample-barcoded 5' primer, a second PCR was run for about 6 to 11 cycles. TCRdb called the 5' RACE reads again in MiXCR, with one record for every CDR3 protein. Among hundreds of thousands of distinct CDR3 sequences listed, approximately 67% were seen once. Deletions cut 1 base from V and 3 bases from J, with 13 bases between. Germline loops: CDR1 SNHLY, CDR2 FYNNEI. The CDR3 contains 16 residues. This clonotype was sampled from a man younger than 45 in good health. The J gene is TRBJ2-1, the V gene TRBV2; perhaps TRBD1 as D (7 bases). Sequences were obtained from blood. The CDR3 here is CASSEGSGGNYNEQFF. The CDR3 DNA reads as TGTGCCAGCAGTGAAGGGTCAGGGGGGAACTACAATGAGCAGTTCTTC.